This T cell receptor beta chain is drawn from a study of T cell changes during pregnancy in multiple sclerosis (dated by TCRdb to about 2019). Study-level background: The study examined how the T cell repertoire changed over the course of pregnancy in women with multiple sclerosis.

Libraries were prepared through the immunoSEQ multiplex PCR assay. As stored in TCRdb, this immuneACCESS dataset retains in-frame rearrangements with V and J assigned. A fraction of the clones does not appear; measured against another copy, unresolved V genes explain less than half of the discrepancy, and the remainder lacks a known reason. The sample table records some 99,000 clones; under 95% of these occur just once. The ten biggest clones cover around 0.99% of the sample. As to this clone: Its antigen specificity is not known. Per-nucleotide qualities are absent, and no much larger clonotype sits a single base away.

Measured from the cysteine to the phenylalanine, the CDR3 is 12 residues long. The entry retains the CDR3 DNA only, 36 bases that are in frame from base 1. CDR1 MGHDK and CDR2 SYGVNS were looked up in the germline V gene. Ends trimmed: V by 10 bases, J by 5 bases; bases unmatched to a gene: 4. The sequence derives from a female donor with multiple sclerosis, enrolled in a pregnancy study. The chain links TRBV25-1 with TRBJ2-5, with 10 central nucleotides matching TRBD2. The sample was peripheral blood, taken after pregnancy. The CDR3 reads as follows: CAISGRLETQYF. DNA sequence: TGTGCCATTAGCGGGAGGTTGGAGACCCAGTACTTC.